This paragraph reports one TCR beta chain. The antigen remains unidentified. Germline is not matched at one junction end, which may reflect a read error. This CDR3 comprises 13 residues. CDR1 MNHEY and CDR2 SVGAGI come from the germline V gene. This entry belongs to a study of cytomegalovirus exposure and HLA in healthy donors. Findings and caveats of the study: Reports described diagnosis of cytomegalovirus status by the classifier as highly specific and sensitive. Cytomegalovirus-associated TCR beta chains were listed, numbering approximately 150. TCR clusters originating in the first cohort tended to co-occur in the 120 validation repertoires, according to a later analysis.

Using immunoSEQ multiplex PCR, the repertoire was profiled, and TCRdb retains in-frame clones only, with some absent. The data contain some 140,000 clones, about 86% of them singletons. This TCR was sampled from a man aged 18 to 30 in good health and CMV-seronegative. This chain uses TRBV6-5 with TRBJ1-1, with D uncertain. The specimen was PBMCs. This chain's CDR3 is CASGYTGRTEAFF. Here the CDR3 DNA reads TGTGCCAGCGGTTACACCGGGAGGACTGAAGCTTTCTTT.